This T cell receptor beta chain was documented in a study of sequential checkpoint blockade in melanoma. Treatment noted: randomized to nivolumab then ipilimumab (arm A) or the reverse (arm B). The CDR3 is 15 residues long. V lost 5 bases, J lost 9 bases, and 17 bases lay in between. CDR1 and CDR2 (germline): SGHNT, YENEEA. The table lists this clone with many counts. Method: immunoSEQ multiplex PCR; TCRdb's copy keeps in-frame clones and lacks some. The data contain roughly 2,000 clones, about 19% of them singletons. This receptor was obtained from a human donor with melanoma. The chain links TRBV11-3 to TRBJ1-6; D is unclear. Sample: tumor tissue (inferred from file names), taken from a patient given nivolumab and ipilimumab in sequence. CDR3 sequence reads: CASSPHTELGSPLHF. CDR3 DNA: TGTGCCAGCAGCCCCCACACAGAACTAGGTTCACCCCTCCACTTT.